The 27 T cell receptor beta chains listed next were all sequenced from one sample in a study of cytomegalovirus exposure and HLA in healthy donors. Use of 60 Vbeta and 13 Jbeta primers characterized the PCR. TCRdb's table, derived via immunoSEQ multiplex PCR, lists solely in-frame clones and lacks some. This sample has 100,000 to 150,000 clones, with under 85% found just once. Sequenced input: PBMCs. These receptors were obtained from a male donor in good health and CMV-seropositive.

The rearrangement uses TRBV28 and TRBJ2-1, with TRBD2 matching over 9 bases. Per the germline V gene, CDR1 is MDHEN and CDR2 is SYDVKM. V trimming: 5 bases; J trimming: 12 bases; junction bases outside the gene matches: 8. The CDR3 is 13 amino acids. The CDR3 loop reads CASSVKLAGAQFF. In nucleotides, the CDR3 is TGTGCCAGCAGTGTGAAACTAGCGGGTGCGCAGTTCTTC.

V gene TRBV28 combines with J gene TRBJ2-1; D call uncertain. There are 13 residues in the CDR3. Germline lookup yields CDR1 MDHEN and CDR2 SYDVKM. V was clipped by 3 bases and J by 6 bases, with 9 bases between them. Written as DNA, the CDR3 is TGTGCCAGCAGTTTTAGTTTAGCCAATGAGCAGTTCTTC. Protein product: CASSFSLANEQFF.

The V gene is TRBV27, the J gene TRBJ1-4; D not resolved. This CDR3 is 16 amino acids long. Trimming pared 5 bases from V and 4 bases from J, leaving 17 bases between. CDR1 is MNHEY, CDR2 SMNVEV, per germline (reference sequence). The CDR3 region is CASSTSPRSFNEKLFF. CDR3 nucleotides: TGTGCCAGCAGTACTTCCCCTAGAAGCTTTAATGAAAAACTGTTTTTT.

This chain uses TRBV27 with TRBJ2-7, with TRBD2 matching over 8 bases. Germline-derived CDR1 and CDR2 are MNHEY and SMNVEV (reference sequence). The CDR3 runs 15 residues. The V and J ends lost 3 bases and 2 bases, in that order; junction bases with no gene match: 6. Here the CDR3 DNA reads TGTGCCAGCAGTTTCAGGACTAGCTTCCCCTACGAGCAGTACTTC. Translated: CASSFRTSFPYEQYF.

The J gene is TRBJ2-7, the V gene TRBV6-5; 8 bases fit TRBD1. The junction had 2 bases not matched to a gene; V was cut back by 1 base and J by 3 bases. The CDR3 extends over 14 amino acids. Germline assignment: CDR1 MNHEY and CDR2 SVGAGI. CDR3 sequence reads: CASSYFGTGYEQYF. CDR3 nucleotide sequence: TGTGCCAGCAGTTACTTCGGGACAGGCTACGAGCAGTACTTC.

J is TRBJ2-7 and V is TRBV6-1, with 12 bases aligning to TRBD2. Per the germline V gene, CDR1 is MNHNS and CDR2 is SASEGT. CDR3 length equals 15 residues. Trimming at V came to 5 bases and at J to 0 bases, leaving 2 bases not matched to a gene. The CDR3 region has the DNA TGTGCCAGCAGTAGACTAGCGGGAGCCTCCTACGAGCAGTACTTC. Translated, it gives CASSRLAGASYEQYF.

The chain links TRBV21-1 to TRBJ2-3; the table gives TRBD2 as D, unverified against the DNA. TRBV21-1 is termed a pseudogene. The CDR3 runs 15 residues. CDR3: CASSKFLAGTDTQYF. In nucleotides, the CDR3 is TGTGCCAGCAGCAAATTTCTAGCGGGGACAGATACGCAGTATTTT.

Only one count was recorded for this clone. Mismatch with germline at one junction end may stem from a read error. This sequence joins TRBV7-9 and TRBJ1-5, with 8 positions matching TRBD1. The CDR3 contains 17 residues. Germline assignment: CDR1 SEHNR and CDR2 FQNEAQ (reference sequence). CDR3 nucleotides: TGTTCCAGCAGCTTAGCGCTCACAGGGGGGATGGGACAGCCCCAGCATTTT. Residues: CSSSLALTGGMGQPQHF.

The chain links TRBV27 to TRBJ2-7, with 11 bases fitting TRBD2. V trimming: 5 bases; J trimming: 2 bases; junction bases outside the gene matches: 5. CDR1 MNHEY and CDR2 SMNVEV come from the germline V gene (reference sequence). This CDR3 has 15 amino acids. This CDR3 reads CASSLTSGSPYEQYF. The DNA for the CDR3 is TGTGCCAGCAGTCTAACTAGCGGGAGCCCCTACGAGCAGTACTTC.

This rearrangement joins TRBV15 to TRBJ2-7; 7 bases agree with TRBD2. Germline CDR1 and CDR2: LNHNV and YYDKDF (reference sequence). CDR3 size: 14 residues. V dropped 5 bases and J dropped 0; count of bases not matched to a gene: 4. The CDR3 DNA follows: TGTGCCACCAGCTTCCGGGACTACTCCTACGAGCAGTACTTC. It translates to CATSFRDYSYEQYF.

CDR3 DNA: TGTGCCAGCAGTTCGGCACAGGGGGCGTACTCTCACGAGCAGTACTTC. Amino acid sequence: CASSSAQGAYSHEQYF. V gene TRBV28 combines with J gene TRBJ2-7, with 9 bases identical to TRBD1. The CDR3 has 16 residues. V shed 4 bases and J 5 bases; nucleotides not matched to a gene: 12. Germline CDR1 reads MDHEN; CDR2 reads SYDVKM.

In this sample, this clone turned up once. As DNA, the CDR3 is TGTGCCAGCAGTTTATCCGGGGGGGCTCAGCCCCAGCATTTT. This sequence encodes CASSLSGGAQPQHF. The V and J genes are TRBV28 and TRBJ1-5; maybe TRBD1 (6 bases). The V gene lost 1 base and the J gene lost 6 bases, with 10 bases spanning the gap. The CDR3 is 14 amino acids. Germline values: CDR1 MDHEN, CDR2 SYDVKM.

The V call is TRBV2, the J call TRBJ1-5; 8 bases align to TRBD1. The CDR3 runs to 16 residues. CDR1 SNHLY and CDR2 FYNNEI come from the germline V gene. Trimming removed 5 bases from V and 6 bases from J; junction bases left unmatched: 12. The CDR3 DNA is TGTGCCAGCAGTTCCTCTGGACAGGGATTAAGTCAGCCCCAGCATTTT. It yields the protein CASSSSGQGLSQPQHF. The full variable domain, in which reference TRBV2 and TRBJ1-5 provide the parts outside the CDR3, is EPEVTQTPSHQVTQMGQEVILRCVPISNHLYFYWYRQILGQKVEFLVSFYNNEISEKSEIFDDQFSVERPDGSNFTLKIRSTKLEDSAMYFCASSSSGQGLSQPQHFGDGTRLSIL.

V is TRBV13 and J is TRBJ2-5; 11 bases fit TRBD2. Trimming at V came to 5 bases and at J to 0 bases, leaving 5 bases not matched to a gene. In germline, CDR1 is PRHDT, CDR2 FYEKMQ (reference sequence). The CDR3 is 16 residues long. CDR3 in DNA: TGTGCCAGCAGCAGTCCGGGACTAGCGGACCAAGAGACCCAGTACTTC. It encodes CASSSPGLADQETQYF.

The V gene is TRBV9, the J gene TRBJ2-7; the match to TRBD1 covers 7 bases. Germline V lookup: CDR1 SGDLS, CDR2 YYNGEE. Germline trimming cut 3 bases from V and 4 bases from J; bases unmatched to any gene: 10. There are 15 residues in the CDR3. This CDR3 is CASSEGAGTGYEQYF. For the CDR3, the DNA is TGTGCCAGCAGCGAGGGGGCCGGGACGGGTTACGAGCAGTACTTC.

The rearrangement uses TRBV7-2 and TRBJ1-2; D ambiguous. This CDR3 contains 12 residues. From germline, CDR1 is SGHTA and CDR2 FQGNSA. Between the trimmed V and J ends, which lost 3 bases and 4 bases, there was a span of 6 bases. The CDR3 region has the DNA TGTGCCAGCAGCTTCCCCCTCTATGGCTACACCTTC. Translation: CASSFPLYGYTF.

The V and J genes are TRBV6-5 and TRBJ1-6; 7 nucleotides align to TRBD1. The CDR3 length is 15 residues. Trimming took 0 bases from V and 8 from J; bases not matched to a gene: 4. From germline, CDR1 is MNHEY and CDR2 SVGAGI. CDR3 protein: CASSYSNRGHSPLHF. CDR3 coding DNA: TGTGCCAGCAGTTACTCGAACAGGGGACATTCACCCCTCCACTTT.

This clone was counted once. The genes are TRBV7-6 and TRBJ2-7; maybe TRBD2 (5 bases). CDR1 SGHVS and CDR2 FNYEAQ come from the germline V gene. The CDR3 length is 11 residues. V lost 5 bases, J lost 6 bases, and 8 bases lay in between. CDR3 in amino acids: CASSRGAEQYF. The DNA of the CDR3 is TGTGCCAGCAGCCGGGGAGCCGAGCAGTACTTC.

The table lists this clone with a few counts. CDR3 protein: CSVRGGGNGYTF. The DNA for the CDR3 is TGCAGCGTGAGAGGGGGAGGGAATGGCTACACCTTC. The chain combines TRBV29-1 with TRBJ1-2; possibly TRBD1 for D (6 bases). Per germline, CDR1 SQVTM and CDR2 ANQGSEA. Trimming took 6 bases from V and 6 from J, leaving 14 bases between them. There are 12 residues in the CDR3.

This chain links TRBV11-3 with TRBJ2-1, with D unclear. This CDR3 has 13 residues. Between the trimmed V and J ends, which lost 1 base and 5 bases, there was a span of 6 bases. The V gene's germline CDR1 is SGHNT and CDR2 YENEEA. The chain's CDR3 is CASSLAPDNEQFF. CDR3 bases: TGTGCCAGCAGCTTAGCCCCCGACAATGAGCAGTTCTTC.

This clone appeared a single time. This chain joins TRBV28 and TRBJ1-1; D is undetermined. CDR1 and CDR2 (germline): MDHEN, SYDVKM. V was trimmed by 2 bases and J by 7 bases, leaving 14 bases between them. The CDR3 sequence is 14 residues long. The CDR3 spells CASSLRLRSREAFF. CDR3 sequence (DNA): TGTGCCAGCAGTTTAAGGCTGCGGTCTCGTGAAGCTTTCTTT.

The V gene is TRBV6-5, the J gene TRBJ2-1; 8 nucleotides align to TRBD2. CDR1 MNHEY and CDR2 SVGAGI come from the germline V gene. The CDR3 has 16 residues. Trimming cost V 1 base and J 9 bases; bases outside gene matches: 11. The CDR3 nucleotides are TGTGCCAGCAGTTACTTTCAAACGGGAGGGGGAAGTGAGCAGTTCTTC. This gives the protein CASSYFQTGGGSEQFF.

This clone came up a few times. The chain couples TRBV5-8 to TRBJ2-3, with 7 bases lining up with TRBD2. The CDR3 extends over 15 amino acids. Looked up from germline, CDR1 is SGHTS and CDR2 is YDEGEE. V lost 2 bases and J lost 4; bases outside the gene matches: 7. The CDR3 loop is CASSLEGTSADTQYF. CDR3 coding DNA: TGTGCCAGCAGCTTAGAGGGAACTAGCGCAGATACGCAGTATTTT. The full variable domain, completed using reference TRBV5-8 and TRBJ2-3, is EAGVTQSPTHLIKTRGQQATLRCSPISGHTSVYWYQQALGLGLQFLLWYDEGEERNRGNFPPRFSGRQFPNYSSELNVNALELEDSALYLCASSLEGTSADTQYFGPGTRLTVL.

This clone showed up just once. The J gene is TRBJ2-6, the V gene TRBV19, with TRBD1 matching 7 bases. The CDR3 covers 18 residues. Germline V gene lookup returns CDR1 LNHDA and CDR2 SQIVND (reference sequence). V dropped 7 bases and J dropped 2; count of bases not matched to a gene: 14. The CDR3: CASINNRGVGPGANVLTF. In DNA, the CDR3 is TGTGCCAGTATTAATAACAGGGGAGTAGGGCCTGGGGCCAACGTCCTGACTTTC.

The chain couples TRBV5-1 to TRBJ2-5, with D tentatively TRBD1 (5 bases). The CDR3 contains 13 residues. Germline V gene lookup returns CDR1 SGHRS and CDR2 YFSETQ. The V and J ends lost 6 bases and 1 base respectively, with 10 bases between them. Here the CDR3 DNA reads TGCGCCAGCAACGCGGACACCCAAGAGACCCAGTACTTC. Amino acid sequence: CASNADTQETQYF.

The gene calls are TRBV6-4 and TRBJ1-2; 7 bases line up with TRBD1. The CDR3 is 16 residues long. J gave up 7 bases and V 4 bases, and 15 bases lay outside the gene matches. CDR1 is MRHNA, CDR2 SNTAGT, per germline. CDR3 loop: CASSAEGAAFYSGYTF. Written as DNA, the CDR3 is TGTGCCAGCAGTGCCGAGGGGGCGGCGTTCTATAGTGGCTACACCTTC.

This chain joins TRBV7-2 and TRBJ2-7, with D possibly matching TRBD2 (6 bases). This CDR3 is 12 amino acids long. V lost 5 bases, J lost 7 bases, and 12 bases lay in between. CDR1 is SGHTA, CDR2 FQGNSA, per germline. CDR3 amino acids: CASSLNRGEQYF. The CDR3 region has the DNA TGTGCCAGCAGCCTAAATCGGGGGGAGCAGTACTTC.